This record covers a single T cell receptor (beta chain). Its antigen is currently unknown. TCRdb processed the 5' RACE reads anew with MiXCR; each CDR3 protein has one entry. The sample consists of some 130,000 distinct CDR3 sequences, around a sixth of them appearing once. This sample stems from a study of T-cell memory formation after mild COVID-19. Study context: TCR clusters were largely donor specific.

Germline loops: CDR1 SGHVS, CDR2 FQNEAQ. The CDR3 sequence is 20 residues long. Germline trimming cut 4 bases from V and 1 base from J; bases unmatched to any gene: 12. General observations from the study: Pre-infection memory carried some responding clones, suggesting that cross-reactive memory joined. While clones contracting from day 15 to 85 were balanced between CD4 and CD8, later expanders leaned CD4+.

Input material: PBMCs or a T cell subset sorted from them (not recorded which). The sequence was obtained from an adult woman who had mild COVID-19 (a few samples of this study predate the infection). Cell type and time point are not known. The genes are TRBV7-8 and TRBJ2-6; the match to TRBD2 covers 11 bases. The CDR3 spells CASSYPLLTSGTSGANVLTF. For the CDR3, the DNA is TGTGCCAGCAGCTACCCTCTTTTGACTAGCGGGACTTCTGGGGCCAACGTCCTGACTTTC.